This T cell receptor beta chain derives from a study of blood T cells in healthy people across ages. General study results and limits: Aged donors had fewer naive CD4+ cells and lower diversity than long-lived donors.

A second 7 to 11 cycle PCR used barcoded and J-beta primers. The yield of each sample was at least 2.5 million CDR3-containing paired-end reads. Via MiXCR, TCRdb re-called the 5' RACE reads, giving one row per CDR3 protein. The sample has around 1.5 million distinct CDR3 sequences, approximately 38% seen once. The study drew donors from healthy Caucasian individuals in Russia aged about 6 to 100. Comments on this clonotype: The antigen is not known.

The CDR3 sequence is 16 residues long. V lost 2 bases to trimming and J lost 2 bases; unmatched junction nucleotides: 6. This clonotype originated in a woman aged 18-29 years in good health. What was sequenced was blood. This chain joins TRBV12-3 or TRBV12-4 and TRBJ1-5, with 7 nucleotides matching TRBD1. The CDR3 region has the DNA TGTGCCAGCAGTTTAATAGGGGGCGGCGGCAATCAGCCCCAGCATTTT. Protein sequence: CASSLIGGGGNQPQHF.